This TCR beta chain was retrieved from a study of T cell responses to AZD1222 COVID-19 vaccine. Study conclusions and caveats: The breadth and depth of Spike-specific TCRs increased once two AZD1222 doses had been given.

Measured with immunoSEQ multiplex PCR; TCRdb has only the in-frame clones, and not every one. The data contain 180,000 or so clones, approximately 91% of them singletons. The V gene end was trimmed by 5 bases and the J gene end by 0 bases; junction bases not matched to a gene: 4. The CDR3 is made up of 16 amino acids. The germline gives CDR1 SNHLY, CDR2 FYNNEI. With regard to this clone: The antigen remains unidentified.

This receptor was obtained from an adult in good health. V usage is TRBV2 and J usage is TRBJ1-4; 9 bases match TRBD1. Source: peripheral blood, taken on day 0 of AZD1222 vaccination. The CDR3 is CASSWDRVATNEKLFF. DNA of the CDR3: TGTGCCAGCAGTTGGGACAGGGTGGCAACTAATGAAAAACTGTTTTTT.